This T cell receptor (beta chain) stems from a study of vaccination and CD4 T cells after COVID-19. Sequencing of cultured CD4+ T cell DNA used the Oncomine TCR Beta short-read assay. The template was genomic DNA from cultured CD4+ T cells. TCRdb reprocessed the PCR reads with MiXCR, giving one entry per CDR3 protein. The data hold 15,000 to 19,000 distinct CDR3 sequences, with about two fifths observed a single time. Remarks on this clonotype: Antigen specificity is unknown.

As to treatment: roughly 11-day PBMC culture with coronavirus spike peptide pools or control peptides (ViraFEST assay). Germline lookup yields CDR1 DFQATT and CDR2 SNEGSKA (reference sequence). Germline trimming cut 0 bases from V and 7 bases from J; bases unmatched to any gene: 10. The CDR3 spans 15 residues. The source is a human donor who had recovered from COVID-19. The chain combines TRBV20-1 with TRBJ1-1, with TRBD1 matching over 8 bases. Here the sequenced sample was CD4+ T cells from blood, cultured in vitro, taken before SARS-CoV-2 vaccination. The CDR3 DNA sequence: TGCAGTGCTAGAGATCCAGGCAGGGGGCGAGGTGAAGCTTTCTTT. Translation: CSARDPGRGRGEAFF.